This TCR beta chain was identified during a study of tumor-infiltrating lymphocytes in primary liver carcinoma (dated by TCRdb to 2015 to 2018). About the study as a whole: Surgical resection was performed in China between 2015 and March 2016 on about 5 patients with histopathologically diagnosed primary liver carcinoma. Of the five patients, three men and two women aged 30 to 69 years, four had hepatocellular carcinoma and one had combined HCC and intrahepatic cholangiocarcinoma. The five patients had tumors of stage T1-T3 N0M0, with maximum diameters ranging from about 4 to 11 cm. Each sample produced about 3.5 to 7.5 million productive TCRbeta reads, and read depth showed no significant difference between tissue types. Across five regions of each liver tumor, along with adjacent normal tissue and blood, the study brought together TCRbeta repertoire sequencing, expression microarrays and whole-exome sequencing. A total of 35 or so specimens from 5 patients went through TCRbeta repertoire sequencing, namely 25 tumor regions, 5 adjacent noncancerous liver tissues and 5 peripheral blood samples. Technical replicate repertoires showed high reproducibility, with mean shared-clone rates roughly 0.87 and correlation coefficients above 0.98. General findings and caveats noted by the study authors: With just 4 to 6 patients in the study, the authors point out that the findings should be validated in a larger study. Compared with blood, tumors had a significantly larger share of the repertoire taken up by the top 250 clones (p = 0.039). Because only the TCR beta chain was sequenced and unpaired alpha chains were not captured, true repertoire diversity is likely underestimated. Repertoire overlap was found to be higher between tumor regions (mean approximately 35%) than between tumor-adjacent (about 17%) or tumor-blood (around 14%) pairs, consistent with antigen-driven expansion. Bulk unsorted samples precluded comparing CD4+ and CD8+ T cell repertoires.

Blood RNA was extracted from unsorted whole blood using TRIzol reagent, and germline DNA was obtained with the DNeasy Blood & Tissue kit. At the time of sampling, the patients were treatment-naive and had chronic HBV infection. Approximately 4 milliliters of peripheral blood were collected into K2EDTA tubes before surgery. TCRbeta-specific cDNA was reverse-transcribed from roughly 500 ng total RNA using a constant-region primer and ProtoScript II reverse transcriptase. Construction of the TCRbeta libraries relied on three nested rounds of multiplex PCR, following a slightly modified ARM-PCR procedure. Sample barcodes and Illumina adapters were attached in a final 25-cycle PCR using Deep VentR polymerase. Before sequencing, amplicons of 200-500 bp were gel-purified using a QIAquick gel extraction kit. An Illumina HiSeq 2500 was used to sequence the TCRbeta amplicons with 250-bp paired-end reads. On the study's bioinformatics: To recover full CDR3 sequences, reads were quality-trimmed using Trimmomatic v0.33 and paired reads were then merged using FLASH v1.2.11. V, D and J germline segments were assigned to the rearranged TCRbeta sequences by MiGEC v1.2.1b. Clonotype statistics and Shannon-Wiener diversity indices were calculated with VDJtools v1.0.0. To reduce sampling bias, subsequent analyses other than the diversity analysis used only the 250 most abundant clonotypes in each sample. Using fastp at Q25 and MiXCR, TCRdb reprocessed the public reads and kept productive beta chains. Rows merge per CDR3 protein into single entries with the most common DNA and genes. The V and J calls here are based on TCRdb, not the publication. The sample table shows approximately 330,000 distinct CDR3 sequences, and roughly two thirds are seen once. Of the sample, about 6.3% falls within the top ten clones.

In regard to this clonotype: Its antigen is unknown. One base away lies a much larger clone, so this may be a sequencing read error.

This sequence originates from a man in his forties with primary liver carcinoma and hepatitis B virus infection. The material sequenced was peripheral blood.

The DNA sequence is as follows: TGTGCCAGCATGAGGACTAGTTCGGAAAAGCAGTACTTC. Translated, it gives CASMRTSSEKQYF. The rearrangement combines TRBV6-2 or TRBV6-3 with TRBJ2-7; 7 bases in the middle match TRBD2. Looking up the germline V gene yields CDR1 MNHEY and CDR2 SVGEGT. The germline V and J ends show losses of 7 bases and 8 bases respectively, and no gene match explains 11 bases of the junction. The CDR3 runs 13 amino acids, cysteine and phenylalanine included. Of the read, only the CDR3 DNA is kept; its 39 bases are in frame from base 1.